The clone carrying this TCR beta chain was observed a single time. The CDR3 extends over 13 amino acids. Germline V CDR1 and CDR2: GTSNPN, SVGIG (reference sequence). V was clipped by 2 bases and J by 4 bases, with 6 bases between them. The data derive from a study of blood T cell repertoires in COVID-19. On the study more broadly: T cells, B-cell-depleted T cells, or PBMCs provided the cDNA or gDNA that served as material.

Study processing details: By means of reference gene primer amplification, nucleated cell counts were estimated. Measured with immunoSEQ multiplex PCR; TCRdb has only the in-frame clones, and not every one. V, J and clone size were drawn from that table, and D and trimming were deduced from the DNA. The profile shows some 290,000 clones, 90% to 95% of them singletons. Participants' reported clinical history set cohort assignment. The study recruited exposed participants who had met a COVID-19 case within 2 weeks before entry. The source material was PBMCs or T cells enriched from blood (not recorded which). The chain combines TRBV30 with TRBJ1-6; D not certain. The receptor comes from a woman aged 25 to 39 who had been exposed to COVID-19. Here the CDR3 reads CAWSSGYNSPLHF. CDR3 DNA sequence: TGTGCCTGGAGTTCGGGTTATAATTCACCCCTCCACTTT.